This T cell receptor beta chain emerged from a study of vaccination effects on CD4 cells after COVID-19. At the level of the study: It was a median of 72 days after the second dose that post-vaccine samples were obtained. Overall study findings and caveats: Clones induced by infection and by vaccine showed marked clonal contraction late after vaccination.

For this clone: Its specificity is not known.

Germline V CDR1 and CDR2: SNHLY, FYNNEI. V shed 5 bases and J 5 bases; nucleotides not matched to a gene: 10. CDR3 length: 15 residues. Some clones are missing from TCRdb's copy, which holds only in-frame ones; the method was immunoSEQ multiplex PCR. The sample lists 35,000 to 55,000 clones, more than 65% seen once, with about 8.6% in the top ten. An approximately 10-day culture period preceded the isolation of CD4+ T cells. Each person got two doses of an mRNA SARS-CoV-2 vaccine, BNT162b2 or mRNA-1273. Nucleocapsid antibody tests were negative, and the vaccine recipients had no prior SARS-CoV-2 infection.

The specimen comprised CD4+ T cells from PBMCs cultured without peptide, sampled after COVID-19 vaccination. The gene calls are TRBV2 and TRBJ1-1; 8 bases are a match to TRBD1. This clonotype was obtained from a human donor who received a COVID-19 vaccine. This CDR3 reads CASSFPTGGFTEAFF. The CDR3 DNA is TGTGCCAGCAGTTTCCCTACAGGGGGATTTACTGAAGCTTTCTTT.